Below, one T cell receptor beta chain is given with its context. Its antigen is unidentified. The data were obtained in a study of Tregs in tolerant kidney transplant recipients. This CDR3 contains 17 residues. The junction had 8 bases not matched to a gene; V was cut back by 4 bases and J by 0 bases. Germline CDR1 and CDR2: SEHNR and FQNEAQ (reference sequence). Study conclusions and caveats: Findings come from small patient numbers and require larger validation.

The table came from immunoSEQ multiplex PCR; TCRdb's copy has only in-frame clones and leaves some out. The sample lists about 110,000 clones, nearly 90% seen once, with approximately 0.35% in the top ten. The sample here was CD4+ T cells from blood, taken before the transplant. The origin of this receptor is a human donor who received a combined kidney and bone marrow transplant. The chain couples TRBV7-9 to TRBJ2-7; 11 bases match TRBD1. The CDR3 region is CASSSGQGAGGSYEQYF. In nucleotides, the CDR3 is TGTGCCAGCAGCTCCGGACAGGGGGCCGGGGGCTCCTACGAGCAGTACTTC.